This paragraph covers one T cell receptor (beta chain) sequence. Its specificity is unknown. Several immunoSEQ 96-well plates shared each subset's DNA, each plate a replicate. Sequencing was performed with immunoSEQ multiplex PCR; in TCRdb, only in-frame clones are kept and a portion is missing. Here the sample spans some 1.4 million clones, roughly 97% being singletons. These data come from a study of shared clonotypes between healthy human individuals. The ends were cut back, 10 bases at V and 0 bases at J, with 9 bases in the middle. CDR3 length equals 12 residues. CDR1 and CDR2 (germline): SGHAT, FQDESV (reference sequence). Study conclusions and caveats: When naive CD4 clonotypes were compared across several donors, around 4.6% were shared. Naive subsets tended to show greater estimated richness than memory subsets. The rarefaction results pointed to incomplete sorted-subset sequencing despite large depth.

This sequence was found in a young man in good health. The chain employs TRBV11-1 and TRBJ2-5; D may be TRBD1 (5 bases). The sample taken for sequencing was naive CD4+ T cells sorted from blood. Stated subset: CD45RA+ positively selected. In DNA, the CDR3 is TGTGCCACCAGACAGTACCAAGAGACCCAGTACTTC. Residues: CATRQYQETQYF.